Presented here are 2 T cell receptor beta chains from one specimen sequenced in a study of blood T cell repertoires in COVID-19. Assay used: immunoSEQ multiplex PCR; TCRdb lists only in-frame clones, some missing. This table has approximately 210,000 clones, roughly four fifths appearing once. Sequenced sample: PBMCs or T cells enriched from blood (not recorded which). The receptor source for this set is a man aged 35 to 55 who had recovered from COVID-19.

The J gene is TRBJ2-1, the V gene TRBV10-3, with 9 bases that match TRBD2. Germline V gene lookup returns CDR1 ENHRY and CDR2 SYGVKD. Trimming cost V 5 bases and J 4 bases; bases outside gene matches: 3. The CDR3 spans 14 residues. CDR3 sequence reads: CAISSGGTYNEQFF. The CDR3 nucleotides read TGTGCCATCAGTAGCGGGGGGACATACAATGAGCAGTTCTTC.

This chain joins TRBV2 and TRBJ1-5; D is ambiguous. Germline CDR1 SNHLY, CDR2 FYNNEI. The CDR3 length is 13 residues. V was trimmed by 6 bases and J by 7 bases, leaving 13 bases between them. The CDR3 DNA reads as TGTGCCAGCAGAGGAGGGAAGGACCAGCCCCAGCATTTT. Its translation is CASRGGKDQPQHF.